Presented here are 20 T cell receptor beta chains from one specimen sequenced in a study of long-term antiretroviral therapy in people with HIV. At survey level, the immunoSEQ assay was run in its v3.0 version. Libraries were prepared by immunoSEQ multiplex PCR; TCRdb keeps only in-frame clonotypes and omits some of them. The table records roughly 3,000 clones, approximately 91% of them present only once. The material was unsorted PBMCs, obtained 0.3 years after starting antiretroviral therapy. The receptors derive from a woman aged 45 to 65 with HIV.

The chain carries TRBV9 and TRBJ2-2; D might be TRBD2 (6 bases). Between the trimmed V and J ends, which lost 0 bases and 3 bases, there was a span of 6 bases. The length of the CDR3 is 14 residues. CDR1 is SGDLS, CDR2 YYNGEE, per germline. The CDR3 DNA sequence: TGTGCCAGCAGCGTAGCGGGGGACACCGGGGAGCTGTTTTTT. Protein: CASSVAGDTGELFF.

The rearrangement links TRBV7-8 to TRBJ2-6; 8 bases line up with TRBD1. The CDR3 consists of 18 residues. Germline V gene data show CDR1 as SGHVS and CDR2 as FQNEAQ. After removal of 1 base from V and 0 bases from J, the junction contained 5 bases not matched to a gene. CDR3 bases: TGTGCCAGCAGCTTAGTGGCAGGGGGCGACTCTGGGGCCAACGTCCTGACTTTC. Its translation: CASSLVAGGDSGANVLTF.

The chain recombines TRBV14 with TRBJ1-5; D might be TRBD1 (5 bases). The CDR3 totals 13 residues. V lost 1 base and J 9 bases, leaving 10 bases between the germline ends. Germline CDR1 reads SGHDN; CDR2 reads FVKESK. The CDR3 DNA reads as TGTGCCAGCAGCCAAGGGGCGGGGCGGCCCCAGCATTTT. This encodes CASSQGAGRPQHF.

The chain employs TRBV7-9 and TRBJ2-3; possibly TRBD2 for D (5 bases). The CDR3 sequence is 15 residues long. Germline V gives CDR1 SEHNR, CDR2 FQNEAQ (reference sequence). With 6 bases removed from V and 0 bases from J, the gap between germline ends came to 13 bases. CDR3: CASRAAGYSTDTQYF. CDR3 nucleotides: TGTGCCAGCAGAGCGGCAGGCTATAGCACAGATACGCAGTATTTT.

Details on this clone: Relative to the germline gene, one junction end is altered; a read error may explain this. The chain carries TRBV7-7 and TRBJ2-5, with 11 nucleotides matching TRBD2. There are 16 residues in the CDR3. From germline, CDR1 is SSHAT and CDR2 FNYEAQ (reference sequence). CDR3 residues: CASSLVASGGTETQYF. The CDR3, as DNA: TGTGCTAGCAGCTTAGTGGCTAGCGGGGGGACGGAGACCCAGTACTTC.

This sequence joins TRBV5-1 and TRBJ2-2; 9 bases fit TRBD1. The CDR3 is made up of 15 amino acids. Looked up from germline, CDR1 is SGHRS and CDR2 is YFSETQ. V lost 5 bases to trimming and J lost 6 bases; unmatched junction nucleotides: 8. The CDR3 here is CASSWDRVSPGELFF. Written as DNA, the CDR3 is TGCGCCAGCAGTTGGGACAGGGTTAGTCCCGGGGAGCTGTTTTTT.

The rearrangement links TRBV2 to TRBJ2-7, with TRBD1 matching over 10 bases. The ends lost 7 bases at V and 5 bases at J; junction bases unmatched: 8. CDR1 and CDR2 (germline): SNHLY, FYNNEI. The CDR3 is 14 amino acids. CDR3 region: CASNRQGALDEQYF. For the CDR3, the DNA is TGTGCCAGCAACCGACAGGGGGCGCTGGACGAGCAGTACTTC.

This chain connects TRBV7-2 to TRBJ2-3; 7 positions match TRBD2. V was pared by 5 bases and J by 0 bases, with 11 bases of the junction left unmatched. Germline V gene sequence: CDR1 SGHTA, CDR2 FQGNSA. The CDR3 extends over 17 amino acids. The chain's CDR3 is CASSNPAGGISTDTQYF. The CDR3 DNA reads as TGTGCCAGCAGCAACCCCGCCGGGGGGATAAGCACAGATACGCAGTATTTT.

The chain links TRBV6-6 to TRBJ2-7, with 8 bases identical to TRBD2. With V trimmed by 10 bases and J by 4 bases, 12 bases remained unmatched. CDR1 MNHNY and CDR2 SVGAGI come from the germline V gene (reference sequence). This CDR3 comprises 14 residues. The CDR3 loop reads CATARTSNDYEQYF. The CDR3 bases are TGTGCCACTGCTAGGACTAGCAATGATTACGAGCAGTACTTC.

This chain uses TRBV30 with TRBJ2-7, with TRBD1 matching 7 bases. CDR3 length: 15 residues. The trim removed 3 bases at V and 1 base at J, leaving 9 bases unmatched. Per germline, CDR1 GTSNPN and CDR2 SVGIG (reference sequence). CDR3: CAWRRTGALSYEQYF. In DNA, the CDR3 is TGTGCCTGGAGACGAACAGGGGCGCTTTCCTACGAGCAGTACTTC.

This chain connects TRBV5-1 to TRBJ1-4, with D hard to call. V was shortened by 1 base and J by 0 bases, with 10 bases between the two germline ends. Germline assignment: CDR1 SGHRS and CDR2 YFSETQ. CDR3 length: 16 residues. The CDR3 protein is CASSLSGAATNEKLFF. In DNA form, the CDR3 reads TGCGCCAGCAGCTTGTCAGGAGCAGCAACTAATGAAAAACTGTTTTTT.

The CDR3 coding sequence is TGTGCCAGCAGATCAGAAGCGCTGGGGAGGGTTACGCAGTATTTT. Protein: CASRSEALGRVTQYF. V and J are TRBV6-5 and TRBJ2-3; 7 bases align to TRBD2. Germline values: CDR1 MNHEY, CDR2 SVGAGI. Germline trimming cut 6 bases from V and 8 bases from J; bases unmatched to any gene: 14. This CDR3 spans 15 amino acids.

The rearrangement links TRBV4-3 to TRBJ1-5; no firm D call. The CDR3 consists of 15 residues. Germline CDR1 is LGHNA and CDR2 is YSLEER. Trimming removed 1 base from V and 0 bases from J, with 7 bases in between. The CDR3 protein is CASSQVTGSNQPQHF. Here the CDR3 DNA reads TGCGCCAGCAGCCAAGTGACGGGTAGCAATCAGCCCCAGCATTTT.

This chain uses TRBV6-1 with TRBJ2-5; no firm D call. The germline V gene has CDR1 MNHNS and CDR2 SASEGT. CDR3 size: 11 residues. V shed 3 bases and J shed 5 bases, with 4 bases lying between them. The CDR3 region is CASSDRETQYF. DNA of the CDR3: TGTGCCAGCAGTGACCGGGAGACCCAGTACTTC.

This clone showed up just once. The V gene is TRBV2, the J gene TRBJ2-3; 10 positions match TRBD1. This CDR3 is 15 amino acids long. Trimming at V came to 1 base and at J to 4 bases, leaving 2 bases not matched to a gene. Per the germline V gene, CDR1 is SNHLY and CDR2 is FYNNEI. In DNA, the CDR3 is TGTGCCAGCAGTGAAGGGACAGGGGGTCCAGATACGCAGTATTTT. It is translated as CASSEGTGGPDTQYF.

The chain uses TRBV5-4 and TRBJ2-3; D gene uncertain. Trimming shortened V by 0 bases and J by 4 bases, and 12 bases separated the two germline ends. Germline-derived CDR1 and CDR2 are SGHNT and YYREEE (reference sequence). The CDR3 totals 15 residues. The DNA for the CDR3 is TGTGCCAGCAGCTTGGTTGGCTCCTATTCAGATACGCAGTATTTT. Translation: CASSLVGSYSDTQYF.

V gene TRBV7-9 combines with J gene TRBJ2-2; TRBD1 is a possible D gene (6 bases). V dropped 7 bases and J dropped 1 base, with 16 bases sitting between them. Germline assignment: CDR1 SEHNR and CDR2 FQNEAQ (reference sequence). This CDR3 spans 16 amino acids. DNA of the CDR3: TGTGCCAGCATCCCCCTGGGACATTTGAACACCGGGGAGCTGTTTTTT. Residues: CASIPLGHLNTGELFF.

The chain is built from TRBV10-2 and TRBJ1-6, with 9 bases that match TRBD1. The CDR3 totals 17 residues. With V trimmed by 8 bases and J by 5 bases, 13 bases remained unmatched. Germline V gene data show CDR1 as WSHSY and CDR2 as SAAADI. The DNA of the CDR3 is TGCGCCAGCCTACCGGGGGGACAGGGAAGGAATAATTCACCCCTCCACTTT. It codes for CASLPGGQGRNNSPLHF.

This sequence joins TRBV2 and TRBJ2-1; the D gene is possibly TRBD2 (7 bases). CDR3 length: 13 residues. The germline V and J ends were trimmed by 4 bases and 9 bases, with 13 bases remaining between them. Germline V gene sequence: CDR1 SNHLY, CDR2 FYNNEI. The CDR3 reads CASSGGGGGEQFF. CDR3 bases: TGTGCCAGCAGTGGAGGGGGGGGAGGTGAGCAGTTCTTC.

The chain joins TRBV12-5 to TRBJ2-4; D may be TRBD1 (6 bases). V was cut by 7 bases and J by 6 bases, with 10 bases left in between. This CDR3 spans 12 amino acids. Germline assignment: CDR1 LGHNT and CDR2 FRNRAP. For the CDR3, the DNA is TGTGCTAGTGCCCCCAGGGGAAACATTCAGTACTTC. It codes for CASAPRGNIQYF.